A single sample is the source of the 21 T cell receptor beta chains below, sequenced in a study of T-cell memory formation after mild COVID-19. A single record per CDR3 protein comes from TCRdb applying MiXCR to the 5' RACE reads. The sample lists roughly 120,000 distinct CDR3 sequences, approximately 15% occurring once. The sample consisted of PBMCs or a T cell subset sorted from them (not recorded which). The receptors here all came from an adult woman who had mild COVID-19 (a few samples of this study predate the infection). Cell type and time point are not known.

Only a few counts were recorded for this clonotype. The CDR3 region is CASSKPYENTEAFF. As DNA, the CDR3 is TGTGCCAGCAGCAAACCATACGAGAACACTGAAGCTTTCTTT. This chain joins TRBV5-5 and TRBJ1-1; D is ambiguous. Germline CDR1 is SGHKS and CDR2 is YYEKEE (reference sequence). V lost 4 bases and J lost 1, with 11 bases in between. The CDR3 has 14 residues. The variable domain in full, with the rest retrieved from reference TRBV5-5 and TRBJ1-1, is DAGVTQSPTHLIKTRGQQVTLRCSPISGHKSVSWYQQVLGQGPQFIFQYYEKEERGRGNFPDRFSARQFPNYSSELNVNALLLGDSALYLCASSKPYENTEAFFGQGTRLTVV.

The chain is built from TRBV5-1 and TRBJ1-1; D possibly corresponds to TRBD1 (6 bases). The CDR3 consists of 15 residues. CDR1 and CDR2 (germline): SGHRS, YFSETQ. Trimming pared 4 bases from V and 0 bases from J, leaving 13 bases between. This chain's CDR3 is CASSPATGMNTEAFF. The CDR3 bases are TGCGCCAGCAGCCCTGCGACAGGAATGAACACTGAAGCTTTCTTT.

This chain uses TRBV12-3 or TRBV12-4 with TRBJ1-2; TRBD1 agrees at 7 bases. CDR3 length: 12 residues. V trimming: 7 bases; J trimming: 4 bases; junction bases outside the gene matches: 3. The CDR3 loop reads CASNDRAYGYTF. CDR3 DNA sequence: TGTGCCAGCAATGACAGGGCCTATGGCTACACCTTC.

This clonotype was counted between two and nine times. The chain employs TRBV3-1 and TRBJ1-1; no reliable D call. V was trimmed by 0 bases and J by 5 bases, leaving 7 bases between them. Per germline, CDR1 LGHDT and CDR2 YNNKEL (reference sequence). The CDR3 loop spans 13 amino acids. CDR3 in amino acids: CASSQDTGTEAFF. CDR3 DNA: TGTGCCAGCAGCCAAGATACGGGGACTGAAGCTTTCTTT.

The chain has TRBV6-2 or TRBV6-3 and TRBJ2-2, with 10 bases that match TRBD1. Germline assignment: CDR1 MNHEY and CDR2 SVGEGT. There are 13 residues in the CDR3. V was pared by 8 bases and J by 6 bases, with 3 bases of the junction left unmatched. CDR3 amino acids: CASGTGEAGELFF. The CDR3, as DNA: TGTGCCAGCGGGACAGGGGAGGCCGGGGAGCTGTTTTTT.

The chain recombines TRBV6-2 or TRBV6-3 with TRBJ2-7; TRBD1 agrees at 9 bases. This CDR3 has 14 amino acids. The J segment lost 6 bases and the V segment lost 5 bases, leaving 8 bases of the junction unmatched. Germline-derived CDR1 and CDR2 are MNHEY and SVGEGT. The CDR3, as DNA: TGTGCCAGCAGTACTTACAGGGGGCGGATCGAGCAGTACTTC. This gives the protein CASSTYRGRIEQYF.

The chain combines TRBV2 with TRBJ2-2, with a weak D call TRBD1 (7 bases). Germline CDR1 SNHLY, CDR2 FYNNEI. This CDR3 region has 15 residues. Deletions cut 10 bases from V and 4 bases from J, with 19 bases between. The CDR3 DNA is TGTGCCATCAGGGGGGCACTAGCCCTCACCGGGGAGCTGTTTTTT. It yields the protein CAIRGALALTGELFF.

This clonotype was counted once. V and J are TRBV12-3 or TRBV12-4 and TRBJ2-1, with 7 bases fitting TRBD1. V was pared by 7 bases and J by 4 bases, with 10 bases of the junction left unmatched. The CDR3 has 15 amino acids. The CDR3, as DNA: TGTGCCAGCACCCTTGTCGGACAGGCTTACAATGAGCAGTTCTTC. Amino acids: CASTLVGQAYNEQFF.

This clonotype was seen a handful of times. This chain links TRBV6-5 with TRBJ2-1; TRBD2 aligns across 7 bases. V gave up 2 bases and J gave up 6 bases; unmatched junction bases: 4. CDR1 MNHEY and CDR2 SVGAGI come from the germline V gene. There are 14 residues in the CDR3. The DNA of the CDR3 is TGTGCCAGCAGTTACAGCGGGGCGGCCAATGAGCAGTTCTTC. This gives the protein CASSYSGAANEQFF.

This chain connects TRBV12-3 or TRBV12-4 to TRBJ2-2; TRBD1 agrees at 7 bases. With 2 bases clipped from V and 4 bases from J, the junction kept 4 bases outside the gene matches. CDR3 length equals 15 residues. The CDR3: CASSLRGLITGELFF. The CDR3 region has the DNA TGTGCCAGCAGTTTAAGGGGGCTGATCACCGGGGAGCTGTTTTTT.

Only a few counts were recorded for this clonotype. This chain uses TRBV12-5 with TRBJ2-5; 12 bases line up with TRBD2. Trimming took 5 bases from V and 4 from J; bases not matched to a gene: 2. This CDR3 has 14 amino acids. CDR1 is LGHNT and CDR2 is FRNRAP in the germline V gene. The CDR3 region has the DNA TGTGCTAGTGGTCTAGCGGGAGGGGTAGAGACCCAGTACTTC. Protein: CASGLAGGVETQYF. The full variable domain, its missing parts supplied by reference TRBV12-5 and TRBJ2-5, is DARVTQTPRHKVTEMGQEVTMRCQPILGHNTVFWYRQTMMQGLELLAYFRNRAPLDDSGMPKDRFSAEMPDATLATLKIQPSEPRDSAVYFCASGLAGGVETQYFGPGTRLLVL.

This clonotype appeared a few times. The rearrangement joins TRBV9 to TRBJ1-5, with 9 bases that match TRBD1. Trimming cost V 4 bases and J 5 bases; bases outside gene matches: 7. The V gene's germline CDR1 is SGDLS and CDR2 YYNGEE. This CDR3 contains 15 residues. The CDR3 region is CASSRGGQGDQPQHF. DNA of the CDR3: TGTGCCAGCAGCAGGGGGGGACAGGGTGATCAGCCCCAGCATTTT.

This clonotype occurred a few times. The chain combines TRBV5-5 with TRBJ2-7; D not resolved. This CDR3 spans 16 amino acids. Trimming shortened V by 1 base and J by 2 bases, and 16 bases separated the two germline ends. The V gene's germline CDR1 is SGHKS and CDR2 YYEKEE (reference sequence). CDR3 amino acids: CASSLLSLPLTYEQYF. The DNA for the CDR3 is TGTGCCAGCAGCTTGCTTTCGCTACCCCTAACCTACGAGCAGTACTTC.

The V gene is TRBV29-1, the J gene TRBJ2-5; maybe TRBD2 (5 bases). The V and J ends lost 3 bases and 4 bases respectively, with 24 bases between them. CDR1 is SQVTM and CDR2 is ANQGSEA in the germline V gene. The CDR3 consists of 17 residues. The chain's CDR3 is CSVDGDLAGPEGETQYF. CDR3 nucleotides: TGCAGCGTTGATGGGGATCTTGCCGGGCCTGAGGGAGAGACCCAGTACTTC.

This clonotype was found a few times. The V call is TRBV24-1, the J call TRBJ2-3; no clear D. The V gene lost 4 bases and the J gene lost 5 bases, with 9 bases spanning the gap. Looked up from germline, CDR1 is KGHDR and CDR2 is SFDVKD. The CDR3 sequence is 13 residues long. This CDR3 reads CATSELFGDTQYF. CDR3 in DNA: TGTGCCACCAGTGAGCTCTTTGGAGATACGCAGTATTTT.

This clonotype was detected a few times. The chain recombines TRBV4-3 with TRBJ2-4; TRBD2 matches 14 bases. The germline V gene has CDR1 LGHNA and CDR2 YSLEER. After removal of 5 bases from V and 4 bases from J, the junction contained 4 bases not matched to a gene. CDR3 length equals 16 residues. The CDR3 reads CASSAGLAGEKNIQYF. CDR3 bases: TGCGCCAGCAGCGCGGGACTAGCGGGGGAGAAAAACATTCAGTACTTC.

The gene calls are TRBV5-1 and TRBJ2-1; 10 bases match TRBD2. V trimming: 1 base; J trimming: 7 bases; junction bases outside the gene matches: 5. The CDR3 covers 15 residues. Germline values: CDR1 SGHRS, CDR2 YFSETQ. The DNA of the CDR3 is TGCGCCAGCAGCTTGACTAGCGGGGTCCAAAATGAGCAGTTCTTC. Its protein product is CASSLTSGVQNEQFF.

This clonotype has just a few counts. This chain uses TRBV5-1 with TRBJ2-3; perhaps TRBD1 as D (7 bases). Germline V gene data show CDR1 as SGHRS and CDR2 as YFSETQ. With 3 bases removed from V and 0 bases from J, the gap between germline ends came to 14 bases. The CDR3 length is 16 residues. The CDR3 sequence: CASSSVPGGSTDTQYF. Here the CDR3 DNA reads TGCGCCAGCAGCTCCGTTCCAGGGGGGAGCACAGATACGCAGTATTTT.

This clonotype came up a few times. The chain is built from TRBV5-5 and TRBJ2-7, with D perhaps TRBD1 (5 bases). CDR1 is SGHKS, CDR2 YYEKEE, per germline (reference sequence). V lost 4 bases and J lost 2, with 13 bases in between. This CDR3 spans 14 amino acids. CDR3 region: CASSLSGRAYEQYF. In nucleotides, the CDR3 is TGTGCCAGCAGCCTGTCTGGCAGGGCCTACGAGCAGTACTTC.

A few counts support this clonotype. The rearrangement joins TRBV30 to TRBJ1-1; TRBD1 agrees at 10 bases. The CDR3 is made up of 14 amino acids. Germline V gene lookup returns CDR1 GTSNPN and CDR2 SVGIG (reference sequence). V gave up 5 bases and J gave up 4 bases; unmatched junction bases: 7. The CDR3 DNA is TGTGCCTGGTACGACAGGGGGCAAGGCACTGAAGCTTTCTTT. Amino acids: CAWYDRGQGTEAFF.

This clonotype was detected only once. At one end, the junction sequence differs from germline, possibly due to a read error. The chain combines TRBV5-1 with TRBJ1-2; TRBD1 matches 7 bases. This CDR3 comprises 13 residues. Per germline, CDR1 SGHRS and CDR2 YFSETQ. This CDR3 reads CASSLEQGYDYTF. CDR3 coding DNA: TGCGCCAGCAGCTTGGAACAGGGGTATGACTACACCTTC.